A single sample gave rise to the 8 T cell receptor beta chains below, sequenced in a study of blood T cell repertoires in COVID-19. Assay: immunoSEQ multiplex PCR; the TCRdb copy retains only in-frame clones and omits some. Found here are about 96,000 clones, roughly 80% of them singletons; the top ten hold about 8.1%. The specimen sequenced was peripheral blood. The source is a man aged 45 to 65 who had recovered from COVID-19.

The rearrangement joins TRBV5-1 to TRBJ1-1; D is ambiguous. Per the germline V gene, CDR1 is SGHRS and CDR2 is YFSETQ. The CDR3 totals 15 residues. Trimming took off 0 bases at V and 0 bases at J, with 9 bases between the two ends. The CDR3 DNA follows: TGCGCCAGCAGCTTGGCCAACTTTATGAACACTGAAGCTTTCTTT. Amino acid sequence: CASSLANFMNTEAFF.

The chain couples TRBV6-2 or TRBV6-3 to TRBJ2-7; D call uncertain. Germline lookup yields CDR1 MNHEY and CDR2 SVGEGT. Trimming shortened V by 5 bases and J by 0 bases, and 14 bases separated the two germline ends. The CDR3 spans 15 residues. This CDR3 is CASSSIRLSSYEQYF. DNA for the CDR3: TGTGCCAGCAGTAGCATTCGTCTTTCCTCCTACGAGCAGTACTTC.

V usage is TRBV18 and J usage is TRBJ2-5, with unresolved D. Germline CDR1 is KGHSH and CDR2 is LQKENI. V gave up 0 bases and J gave up 1 base, with 6 bases separating them. The CDR3 is made up of 14 amino acids. CDR3 in DNA: TGTGCCAGCTCACCACCAATCAGCCAAGAGACCCAGTACTTC. It codes for CASSPPISQETQYF.

The rearrangement joins TRBV3-1 (or the pseudogene TRBV3-2) to TRBJ2-2; TRBD1 aligns across 10 bases. Unmatched junction bases numbered 6, after V lost 5 bases and J lost 3 bases. Germline CDR1 and CDR2: LGHDT and YNNKEL (reference sequence). This CDR3 spans 16 amino acids. The CDR3 reads CASSSTGGGHTGELFF. The CDR3 DNA reads TGTGCCAGCAGCTCGACAGGGGGCGGTCACACCGGGGAGCTGTTTTTT.

This chain connects TRBV5-5 to TRBJ1-1, with D possibly being TRBD1 (6 bases). The germline V gene encodes CDR1 SGHKS and CDR2 YYEKEE (reference sequence). CDR3 length: 15 residues. V lost 4 bases and J 0 bases, leaving 13 bases between the germline ends. Here the CDR3 reads CASSPVTGLNTEAFF. Here the CDR3 DNA reads TGTGCCAGCAGCCCCGTCACAGGGCTGAACACTGAAGCTTTCTTT.

This chain joins TRBV27 and TRBJ1-6; weak D call: TRBD1 (6 bases). The length of the CDR3 is 17 residues. CDR1 is MNHEY and CDR2 is SMNVEV in the germline V gene (reference sequence). V shed 8 bases and J shed 9 bases, with 26 bases lying between them. This chain's CDR3 is CASSSPRQDRYLSPLHF. DNA for the CDR3: TGTGCCAGCTCCAGCCCAAGGCAGGACAGATATCTTTCACCCCTCCACTTT.

The chain is built from TRBV7-9 and TRBJ1-1, with D perhaps TRBD1 (6 bases). The germline V and J ends were trimmed by 5 bases and 4 bases, with 17 bases remaining between them. The CDR3 has 15 residues. The V gene's germline CDR1 is SEHNR and CDR2 FQNEAQ (reference sequence). The chain's CDR3 is CASSPGGREGTEAFF. CDR3 in DNA: TGTGCCAGCAGCCCCGGGGGCAGGGAGGGCACTGAAGCTTTCTTT.

This chain uses TRBV6-5 with TRBJ1-2; no clear D gene. Trimming stripped 0 bases from V and 4 bases from J, with 12 bases between. The CDR3 has 15 residues. Germline V gene lookup returns CDR1 MNHEY and CDR2 SVGAGI. The CDR3 is CASSYSLGAGYGYTF. CDR3 nucleotide sequence: TGTGCCAGCAGTTACTCGTTGGGCGCTGGCTATGGCTACACCTTC.